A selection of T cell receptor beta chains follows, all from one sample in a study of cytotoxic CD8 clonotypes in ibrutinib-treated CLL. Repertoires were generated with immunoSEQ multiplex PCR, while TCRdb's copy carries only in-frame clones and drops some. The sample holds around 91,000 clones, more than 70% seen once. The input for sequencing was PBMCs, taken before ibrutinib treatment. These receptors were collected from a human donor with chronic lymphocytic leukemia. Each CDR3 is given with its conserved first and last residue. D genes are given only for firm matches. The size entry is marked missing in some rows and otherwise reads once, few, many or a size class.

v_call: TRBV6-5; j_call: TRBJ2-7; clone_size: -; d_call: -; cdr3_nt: TGTGCCAGCAGTTATGCAGGGGCAGGATCCTACGAGCAGTACTTC; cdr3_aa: CASSYAGAGSYEQYF
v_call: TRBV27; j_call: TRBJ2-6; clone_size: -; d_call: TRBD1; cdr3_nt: TGTGCCAGCAACGACAGGGGGCTTGGGGCCAACGTCCTGACTTTC; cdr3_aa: CASNDRGLGANVLTF
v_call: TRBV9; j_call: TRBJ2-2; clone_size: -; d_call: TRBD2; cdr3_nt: TGTGCCAGCAGCCGACTAGCGGGAGGAAGAACCGGGGAGCTGTTTTTT; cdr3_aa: CASSRLAGGRTGELFF
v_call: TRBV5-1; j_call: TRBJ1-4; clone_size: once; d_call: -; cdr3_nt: TGCGCCACCCGGACGGACCCAACTAATGAAAAACTGTTTTTT; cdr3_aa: CATRTDPTNEKLFF
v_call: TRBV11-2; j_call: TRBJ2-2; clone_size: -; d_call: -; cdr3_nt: TGTGCCAGCAGCTTAGATCGCCAGGGAGGCTCCACCGGGGAGCTGTTTTTT; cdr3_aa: CASSLDRQGGSTGELFF
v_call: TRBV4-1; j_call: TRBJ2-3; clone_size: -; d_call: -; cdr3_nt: TGCGCCAGCAGCCCGCCGCCCGAGGAGACTAGAAGGGGTGCAGATACGCAGTATTTT; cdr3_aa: CASSPPPEETRRGADTQYF
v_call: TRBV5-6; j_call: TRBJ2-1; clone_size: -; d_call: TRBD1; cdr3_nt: TGTGCCAGCACGCGGACAGGCGCGGCGGGTCGGCATGAGCAGTTCTTC; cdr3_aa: CASTRTGAAGRHEQFF
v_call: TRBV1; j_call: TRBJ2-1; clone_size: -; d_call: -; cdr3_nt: TGCACCAGCAGCCACGGGGGCCCCAGGGTGGGGAATGAGCAGTTCTTC; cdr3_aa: CTSSHGGPRVGNEQFF
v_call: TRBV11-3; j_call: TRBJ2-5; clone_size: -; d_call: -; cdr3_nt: TGTGCCAGCAGCTTATTTTCCGGGACTGAGACCCAGTACTTC; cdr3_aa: CASSLFSGTETQYF
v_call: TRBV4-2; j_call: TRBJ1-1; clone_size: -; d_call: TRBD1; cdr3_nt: TGTGCCAGCAGCCAAGTAAGGGGACAGGGTTCTGAAGCTTTCTTT; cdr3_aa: CASSQVRGQGSEAFF
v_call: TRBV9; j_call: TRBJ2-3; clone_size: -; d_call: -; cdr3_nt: TGTGCCAGCAGCGTCGCCGGAGGGGATTCAGATACGCAGTATTTT; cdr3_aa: CASSVAGGDSDTQYF
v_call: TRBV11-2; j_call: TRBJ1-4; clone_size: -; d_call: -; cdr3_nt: TGTGCCAGCAGCTTAACCCGGCTTGGTAATGAAAAACTGTTTTTT; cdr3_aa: CASSLTRLGNEKLFF
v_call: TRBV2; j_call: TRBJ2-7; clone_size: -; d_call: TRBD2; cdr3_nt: TGTGCCAGCAGAGGGCTTAGCGGGAGGCTTGGCGAGCAGTACTTC; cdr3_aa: CASRGLSGRLGEQYF
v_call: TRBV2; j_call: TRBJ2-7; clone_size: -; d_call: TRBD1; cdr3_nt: TGTGCCAGCAGGTCGACAGGGGCAGGATCCTACGAGCAGTACTTC; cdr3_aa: CASRSTGAGSYEQYF
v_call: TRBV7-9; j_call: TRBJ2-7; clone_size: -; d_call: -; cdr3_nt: TGTGCCAGCAGCTGGGAGTCCTCCTACGAGCAGTACTTC; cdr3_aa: CASSWESSYEQYF
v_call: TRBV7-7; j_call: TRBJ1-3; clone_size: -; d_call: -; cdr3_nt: TGTGCTAGCAGCTCGGGACACGAAGGAAACACCATATATTTT; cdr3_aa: CASSSGHEGNTIYF
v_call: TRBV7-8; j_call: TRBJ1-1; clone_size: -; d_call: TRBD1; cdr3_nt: TGTGCCAGCAGCTTATCGGACAGGGGCAGCACTGAAGCTTTCTTT; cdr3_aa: CASSLSDRGSTEAFF
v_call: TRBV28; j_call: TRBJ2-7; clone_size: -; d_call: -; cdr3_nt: TGTGCCAGCAGTTCTTTCTCGATTCCGCGCTACGAGCAGTACTTC; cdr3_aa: CASSSFSIPRYEQYF
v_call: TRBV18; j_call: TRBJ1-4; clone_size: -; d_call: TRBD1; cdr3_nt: TGTGCCAGCTCAGCTTCAGGGGGTGAAAAACTGTTTTTT; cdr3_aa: CASSASGGEKLFF
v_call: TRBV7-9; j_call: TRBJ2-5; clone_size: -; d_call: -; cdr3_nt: TGTGCCACCGAAGGGGGACGAGAGACCCAGTACTTC; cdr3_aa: CATEGGRETQYF
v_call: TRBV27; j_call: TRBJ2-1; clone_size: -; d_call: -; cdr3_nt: TGTGCCAGCAGTTATATAGGACACCCTGATGAGCAGTTCTTC; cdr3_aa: CASSYIGHPDEQFF
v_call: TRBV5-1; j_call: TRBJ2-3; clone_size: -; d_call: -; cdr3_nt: TGCGCCAGCAGCCCCTCCGGGACACTGGCGGATACGCAGTATTTT; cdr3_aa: CASSPSGTLADTQYF
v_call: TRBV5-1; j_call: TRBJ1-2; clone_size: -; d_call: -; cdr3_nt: TGCGCCAGCAGCCACAGCCGGACGGATACTAACTATGGCTACACCTTC; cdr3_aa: CASSHSRTDTNYGYTF
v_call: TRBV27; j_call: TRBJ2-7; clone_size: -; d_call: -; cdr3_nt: TGTGCCAGCAGTCCTCACTCAGTCCCGAACTACGAGCAGTACTTC; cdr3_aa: CASSPHSVPNYEQYF
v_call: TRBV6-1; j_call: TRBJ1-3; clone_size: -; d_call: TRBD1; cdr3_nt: TGTGCCAGCAGTGAGGACAGGGGTGGAAACACCATATATTTT; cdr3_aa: CASSEDRGGNTIYF
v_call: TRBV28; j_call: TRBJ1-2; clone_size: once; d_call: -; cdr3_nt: TGTGCCAGCAGTTTATCCCCCGTTACCTTCTCCTCCACCTTC; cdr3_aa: CASSLSPVTFSSTF